The 4 T cell receptor beta chains below come from one sample, sequenced in a study of blood T cell repertoires in COVID-19. The data were produced by immunoSEQ multiplex PCR, yet TCRdb's version contains in-frame clones alone and is incomplete. The sample holds roughly 200,000 clones, under 90% seen once. The source material was peripheral blood. The receptor source for this set is a woman aged 80 or over with active or convalescent COVID-19.

This rearrangement joins TRBV14 to TRBJ1-1, with 7 bases that match TRBD1. The trim removed 1 base at V and 3 bases at J, leaving 11 bases unmatched. The CDR3 sequence is 17 residues long. CDR1 is SGHDN, CDR2 FVKESK, per germline. CDR3 sequence: CASSQGGRGMEDTEAFF. CDR3 coding DNA: TGTGCCAGCAGCCAAGGTGGCAGGGGGATGGAAGACACTGAAGCTTTCTTT.

The CDR3 bases are TGTGCCAGCAGCCCGGGGGACGGCCGAAAGACTAACTATGGCTACACCTTC. Its protein product is CASSPGDGRKTNYGYTF. The gene calls are TRBV7-9 and TRBJ1-2; D perhaps matches TRBD1 (5 bases). V dropped 5 bases and J dropped 0 bases, with 19 bases sitting between them. Germline V lookup: CDR1 SEHNR, CDR2 FQNEAQ (reference sequence). This CDR3 region has 17 residues.

The chain uses TRBV4-1 and TRBJ2-2, with 9 bases lining up with TRBD2. V dropped 2 bases and J dropped 4; count of bases not matched to a gene: 2. Germline V gene lookup returns CDR1 MGHRA and CDR2 YSYEKL. The CDR3 totals 15 residues. CDR3 residues: CASSQLAGSTGELFF. The CDR3 DNA is TGCGCCAGCAGCCAACTAGCGGGATCCACCGGGGAGCTGTTTTTT.

The V call is TRBV4-3, the J call TRBJ2-6, with 8 positions matching TRBD2. The V segment lost 3 bases and the J segment 2 bases; nucleotides outside the gene matches: 12. Germline assignment: CDR1 LGHNA and CDR2 YSLEER. The CDR3 has 19 residues. The DNA of the CDR3 is TGCGCCAGCAGCCAGACAGCCGTGGCGGGGGGCGCTGGGGCCAACGTCCTGACTTTC. Its translation is CASSQTAVAGGAGANVLTF.